Shown below are 27 T cell receptor beta chains from a single sample sequenced in a study of blood T cell repertoires in COVID-19. Clones were sequenced by immunoSEQ multiplex PCR, and TCRdb holds only the in-frame ones, with some missing. Seen here are about 220,000 clones, around 91% observed once, and the top ten hold roughly 3%. Sequencing input: PBMCs or T cells enriched from blood (not recorded which). The receptors stem from a woman aged 18-29 years in a cohort exposed to, infected with or recovered from COVID-19 (not recorded which).

The genes are TRBV5-1 and TRBJ2-5; TRBD1 might be the D (6 bases). Per the germline V gene, CDR1 is SGHRS and CDR2 is YFSETQ. The CDR3 sequence is 16 residues long. V dropped 3 bases and J dropped 2 bases, with 17 bases sitting between them. CDR3 nucleotides: TGCGCCAGCAGCTCCAATCCCGGACAGCTTCAAGAGACCCAGTACTTC. Protein product: CASSSNPGQLQETQYF.

The rearrangement links TRBV3-1 (or the pseudogene TRBV3-2) to TRBJ1-1; D gene uncertain. Looked up from germline, CDR1 is LGHDT and CDR2 is YNNKEL (reference sequence). V lost 0 bases and J 3 bases, leaving 8 bases between the germline ends. The CDR3 is made up of 14 amino acids. CDR3 sequence (DNA): TGTGCCAGCAGCCAAGAAGGCGGGTACACTGAAGCTTTCTTT. It yields the protein CASSQEGGYTEAFF.

The chain recombines TRBV6-5 with TRBJ1-3; 7 bases fit TRBD1. Germline V CDR1 and CDR2: MNHEY, SVGAGI. The CDR3 has 15 residues. J lost 0 bases, V lost 6 bases, and 5 bases had no gene match. The CDR3 is CASRLQGSSGNTIYF. The CDR3 nucleotides are TGTGCCAGCAGGTTACAGGGGAGCTCTGGAAACACCATATATTTT.

The J gene is TRBJ2-7, the V gene TRBV29-1, with TRBD2 matching over 8 bases. Germline CDR1 and CDR2: SQVTM and ANQGSEA. The CDR3 is 13 amino acids. Losses at the gene ends were 3 bases for V and 1 base for J; bases not matched to a gene: 2. CDR3 sequence: CSVDPGGSYEQYF. The CDR3, as DNA: TGCAGCGTTGACCCGGGAGGGTCCTACGAGCAGTACTTC.

V gene TRBV7-2 combines with J gene TRBJ1-3, with 8 nucleotides matching TRBD1. V lost 4 bases and J lost 0; bases outside the gene matches: 2. The germline gives CDR1 SGHTA, CDR2 FQGNSA. The CDR3 totals 15 residues. The CDR3 region has the DNA TGTGCCAGCAGCTCGGGACAGGCCTCTGGAAACACCATATATTTT. Translated, it gives CASSSGQASGNTIYF.

This chain uses TRBV28 with TRBJ2-5; 13 nucleotides align to TRBD2. Germline V gene lookup returns CDR1 MDHEN and CDR2 SYDVKM. The trim removed 6 bases at V and 9 bases at J, leaving 10 bases unmatched. The CDR3 is 15 residues long. The CDR3 spells CASSSRLAGGRSQYF. CDR3 nucleotide sequence: TGTGCCAGCAGCTCCCGACTAGCGGGAGGCAGGTCCCAGTACTTC.

As to this clone: Other DNA sequences in this sample translate to the same CDR3. The gene calls are TRBV7-3 and TRBJ1-1, with no clear D. Looked up from germline, CDR1 is SGHTA and CDR2 is FQGTGA. Trimming stripped 5 bases from V and 1 base from J, with 8 bases between. This CDR3 contains 13 residues. This chain's CDR3 is CASSLSRNTEAFF. Here the CDR3 DNA reads TGTGCCAGCAGCCTCTCCCGGAACACTGAAGCTTTCTTT.

The V call is TRBV9, the J call TRBJ2-7, with D possibly TRBD1 on 6 matching bases. Looked up from germline, CDR1 is SGDLS and CDR2 is YYNGEE. V was shortened by 4 bases and J by 1 base, with 12 bases between the two germline ends. There are 14 residues in the CDR3. CDR3 residues: CASSPDRISYEQYF. CDR3 bases: TGTGCCAGCAGCCCCGACAGGATTTCCTACGAGCAGTACTTC.

The J gene is TRBJ2-2, the V gene TRBV2; D might be TRBD1 (5 bases). CDR3 size: 15 residues. The germline V gene has CDR1 SNHLY and CDR2 FYNNEI. Trimming stripped 8 bases from V and 4 bases from J, with 17 bases between. The CDR3 reads CASALIDSFTGELFF. The DNA of the CDR3 is TGTGCCAGCGCCCTGATAGACAGTTTCACCGGGGAGCTGTTTTTT.

This chain joins TRBV6-5 and TRBJ1-1; tentative D call: TRBD1 (6 bases). Trimming took off 7 bases at V and 4 bases at J, with 19 bases between the two ends. Germline CDR1 is MNHEY and CDR2 is SVGAGI. The CDR3 loop spans 15 amino acids. The CDR3 sequence: CASIQWGRGGTEAFF. The DNA for the CDR3 is TGTGCCAGCATCCAGTGGGGCAGGGGTGGCACTGAAGCTTTCTTT.

The gene calls are TRBV28 and TRBJ2-5, with D possibly being TRBD1 (5 bases). Trimming stripped 3 bases from V and 5 bases from J, with 16 bases between. The CDR3 sequence is 15 residues long. Germline CDR1 reads MDHEN; CDR2 reads SYDVKM. The CDR3 protein is CASSFPRTGAETQYF. CDR3 nucleotide sequence: TGTGCCAGCAGTTTCCCCCGAACAGGTGCGGAGACCCAGTACTTC.

The rearrangement links TRBV2 to TRBJ2-7; perhaps TRBD2 as D (5 bases). Germline CDR1 reads SNHLY; CDR2 reads FYNNEI. Between the trimmed V and J ends, which lost 7 bases and 0 bases, there was a span of 13 bases. The CDR3 spans 14 residues. The CDR3 protein is CASTNPDYSYEQYF. The CDR3 coding sequence is TGTGCCAGCACAAACCCCGACTACTCCTACGAGCAGTACTTC.

Note on this clone: This specimen includes other DNA sequences encoding the same CDR3. This chain links TRBV5-1 with TRBJ2-5; the match to TRBD2 covers 11 bases. Per the germline V gene, CDR1 is SGHRS and CDR2 is YFSETQ. The J segment lost 2 bases and the V segment lost 7 bases, leaving 4 bases of the junction unmatched. The CDR3 totals 14 residues. The CDR3: CASSIAGGQETQYF. Written as DNA, the CDR3 is TGCGCCAGCTCTATAGCGGGGGGGCAAGAGACCCAGTACTTC.

The CDR3: CASSSLAGDTGELFF. The CDR3 nucleotides read TGCGCCAGCAGCTCCCTAGCGGGAGACACCGGGGAGCTGTTTTTT. The chain couples TRBV4-1 to TRBJ2-2; 10 nucleotides match TRBD2. Per the germline V gene, CDR1 is MGHRA and CDR2 is YSYEKL. Germline trimming cut 5 bases from V and 3 bases from J; bases unmatched to any gene: 3. This CDR3 region has 15 residues.

The CDR3 DNA reads as TGTGCCAGCAGTGAGACTCGGGGTGGGCACGAGCAGTACTTC. Translated, it gives CASSETRGGHEQYF. V gene TRBV25-1 combines with J gene TRBJ2-7; a weak D match, TRBD2 (5 bases). Germline V gene lookup returns CDR1 MGHDK and CDR2 SYGVNS. The CDR3 runs 14 residues. Trimming took 3 bases from V and 5 from J, leaving 14 bases between them.

The chain joins TRBV13 to TRBJ2-1, with D maybe TRBD2 (5 bases). Trimming shortened V by 5 bases and J by 8 bases, and 13 bases separated the two germline ends. Per the germline V gene, CDR1 is PRHDT and CDR2 is FYEKMQ (reference sequence). The CDR3 consists of 13 residues. In DNA, the CDR3 is TGTGCCAGCAGCGCGGAACAGCGGTATGAGCAGTTCTTC. It codes for CASSAEQRYEQFF. Together with reference TRBV13 and TRBJ2-1, the CDR3 gives the full variable domain: AAGVIQSPRHLIKEKRETATLKCYPIPRHDTVYWYQQGPGQDPQFLISFYEKMQSDKGSIPDRFSAQQFSDYHSELNMSSLELGDSALYFCASSAEQRYEQFFGPGTRLTVL.

This clone showed up just once. The rearrangement links TRBV3-1 (or the pseudogene TRBV3-2) to TRBJ1-3, with no clear D. V gave up 6 bases and J gave up 2 bases, with 11 bases separating them. This CDR3 is 14 amino acids long. Per the germline V gene, CDR1 is LGHDT and CDR2 is YNNKEL (reference sequence). The CDR3 loop is CASRQELAGNTIYF. The CDR3 nucleotides read TGTGCCAGCAGGCAGGAACTCGCTGGAAACACCATATATTTT.

The rearrangement uses TRBV18 and TRBJ2-7, with TRBD2 identical over 11 bases. Germline V gives CDR1 KGHSH, CDR2 LQKENI. This CDR3 is 15 amino acids long. The V gene end was trimmed by 2 bases and the J gene end by 9 bases; junction bases not matched to a gene: 9. CDR3 DNA: TGTGCCAGCTCACCAGTAACTAGCGGGGGTAATGTGCAGTACTTC. The encoded protein is CASSPVTSGGNVQYF. The full variable domain, with the rest looked up from reference TRBV18 and TRBJ2-7, is NAGVMQNPRHLVRRRGQEARLRCSPMKGHSHVYWYRQLPEEGLKFMVYLQKENIIDESGMPKERFSAEFPKEGPSILRIQQVVRGDSAAYFCASSPVTSGGNVQYFGPGTRLTVT.

V gene TRBV18 combines with J gene TRBJ2-7; 9 nucleotides align to TRBD1. This CDR3 contains 14 residues. The V and J ends lost 3 bases and 2 bases, in that order; junction bases with no gene match: 2. CDR1 and CDR2 from the germline V gene are KGHSH and LQKENI. The CDR3 DNA sequence: TGTGCCAGCTCACCGGGACAGGGAGCCTACGAGCAGTACTTC. Protein: CASSPGQGAYEQYF. The complete variable domain, with remaining parts taken from reference TRBV18 and TRBJ2-7, reads NAGVMQNPRHLVRRRGQEARLRCSPMKGHSHVYWYRQLPEEGLKFMVYLQKENIIDESGMPKERFSAEFPKEGPSILRIQQVVRGDSAAYFCASSPGQGAYEQYFGPGTRLTVT.

The genes are TRBV28 and TRBJ2-7; TRBD1 matches at 8 bases. Germline V gene data show CDR1 as MDHEN and CDR2 as SYDVKM. The CDR3 extends over 13 amino acids. The trim removed 7 bases at V and 3 bases at J, leaving 5 bases unmatched. CDR3 DNA: TGTGCCAGCAAGGGGGGACAGGTCTACGAGCAGTACTTC. Its translation: CASKGGQVYEQYF.

This chain connects TRBV7-9 to TRBJ1-6; 8 bases are a match to TRBD1. CDR3 length: 16 residues. Germline V gene data show CDR1 as SEHNR and CDR2 as FQNEAQ (reference sequence). With 5 bases clipped from V and 2 bases from J, the junction kept 5 bases outside the gene matches. CDR3 in DNA: TGTGCCAGCAGCCCCAGGGGGCACACCTATAATTCACCCCTCCACTTT. It codes for CASSPRGHTYNSPLHF.

The rearrangement uses TRBV5-1 and TRBJ1-1; D unclear. Germline-derived CDR1 and CDR2 are SGHRS and YFSETQ. There are 15 residues in the CDR3. Trimming cost V 0 bases and J 4 bases, with 13 bases left between them. The CDR3 loop reads CASSLEGRGSTEAFF. For the CDR3, the DNA is TGCGCCAGCAGCTTGGAAGGGCGCGGGTCCACTGAAGCTTTCTTT.

The chain recombines TRBV3-1 (or the pseudogene TRBV3-2) with TRBJ1-6; D call uncertain. V lost 1 base, J lost 11 bases, and 9 bases lay in between. This CDR3 spans 13 amino acids. Germline values: CDR1 LGHDT, CDR2 YNNKEL (reference sequence). CDR3 DNA: TGTGCCAGCAGCCAAGCGGTATCACCACCCCTCCACTTT. Protein product: CASSQAVSPPLHF.

The V and J genes are TRBV4-1 and TRBJ2-1, with D unresolved. Germline V gene sequence: CDR1 MGHRA, CDR2 YSYEKL. Trimming shortened V by 0 bases and J by 9 bases, and 9 bases separated the two germline ends. This CDR3 contains 13 residues. The CDR3 coding sequence is TGCGCCAGCAGCCAAGATCTTCTGGCTGAGCAGTTCTTC. This gives the protein CASSQDLLAEQFF.

This clone came up once. The V and J genes are TRBV5-1 and TRBJ2-7, with 9 bases lining up with TRBD2. Per the germline V gene, CDR1 is SGHRS and CDR2 is YFSETQ. The CDR3 has 17 residues. J gave up 0 bases and V 0 bases, and 7 bases lay outside the gene matches. CDR3 DNA: TGCGCCAGCAGCTTGGCCAGGACTAGCGCCAGCTCCTACGAGCAGTACTTC. The encoded protein is CASSLARTSASSYEQYF. The whole variable domain, remainder taken from reference TRBV5-1 and TRBJ2-7, is KAGVTQTPRYLIKTRGQQVTLSCSPISGHRSVSWYQQTPGQGLQFLFEYFSETQRNKGNFPGRFSGRQFSNSRSEMNVSTLELGDSALYLCASSLARTSASSYEQYFGPGTRLTVT.

The chain has TRBV5-1 and TRBJ1-2; D is ambiguous. Per the germline V gene, CDR1 is SGHRS and CDR2 is YFSETQ. V dropped 2 bases and J dropped 8 bases, with 10 bases sitting between them. CDR3 length: 12 residues. The CDR3 DNA reads TGCGCCAGCAGCTTACCGGGGATGGGCTACACCTTC. Protein: CASSLPGMGYTF. Filled out from reference TRBV5-1 and TRBJ1-2, the complete variable domain reads KAGVTQTPRYLIKTRGQQVTLSCSPISGHRSVSWYQQTPGQGLQFLFEYFSETQRNKGNFPGRFSGRQFSNSRSEMNVSTLELGDSALYLCASSLPGMGYTFGSGTRLTVV.

The chain couples TRBV2 to TRBJ1-2, with TRBD1 matching over 8 bases. The V gene's germline CDR1 is SNHLY and CDR2 FYNNEI. V dropped 4 bases and J dropped 5; count of bases not matched to a gene: 3. This CDR3 has 13 amino acids. The CDR3 DNA follows: TGTGCCAGCAGTGGACAGGGGAGATATGGCTACACCTTC. Amino acids: CASSGQGRYGYTF.